What follows are 14 T cell receptor beta chains derived from one specimen sequenced in a study of T cells in localized non-small cell lung cancer. Clones were sequenced by immunoSEQ multiplex PCR, and TCRdb holds only the in-frame ones, with some missing. The data contain roughly 18,000 clones, about four fifths of them singletons. Material: peripheral blood, obtained before any cancer treatment. Every receptor here comes from a female donor over 55 with stage I lung adenocarcinoma.

The chain has TRBV2 and TRBJ1-5; D is possibly TRBD1 (5 bases). There are 14 residues in the CDR3. Germline V gene data show CDR1 as SNHLY and CDR2 as FYNNEI. The V end was cut by 6 bases, the J end by 7 bases, with 16 bases between. The CDR3 region has the DNA TGTGCCAGCAGAGAACCCGGGACGCTACAGCCCCAGCATTTT. Translated: CASREPGTLQPQHF.

This sequence joins TRBV7-2 and TRBJ2-5; 7 bases align to TRBD1. This CDR3 region has 15 residues. Germline V gene sequence: CDR1 SGHTA, CDR2 FQGNSA. Trimming at V came to 5 bases and at J to 5 bases, leaving 11 bases not matched to a gene. The CDR3 sequence: CASSQGQPRGETQYF. The DNA for the CDR3 is TGTGCCAGCAGCCAGGGACAGCCCCGAGGGGAGACCCAGTACTTC.

J is TRBJ1-6 and V is TRBV5-5, with D unresolved. The CDR3 consists of 15 residues. V lost 0 bases, J lost 5 bases, and 9 bases lay in between. CDR1 and CDR2 (germline): SGHKS, YYEKEE (reference sequence). The DNA for the CDR3 is TGTGCCAGCAGCTTGGCCGGGCCCAATAATTCACCCCTCCACTTT. Amino acid sequence: CASSLAGPNNSPLHF.

This clone has only a few counts. The chain recombines TRBV11-2 with TRBJ1-2; 8 nucleotides agree with TRBD1. CDR1 is SGHAT, CDR2 FQNNGV, per germline. The CDR3 is made up of 13 amino acids. With 6 bases clipped from V and 4 bases from J, the junction kept 4 bases outside the gene matches. The CDR3 region is CASRRTGFYGYTF. The CDR3 DNA reads as TGTGCCAGCAGGCGGACAGGGTTCTATGGCTACACCTTC.

The chain employs TRBV19 and TRBJ2-7; tentative D call: TRBD2 (6 bases). Trimming stripped 10 bases from V and 7 bases from J, with 23 bases between. Germline-derived CDR1 and CDR2 are LNHDA and SQIVND (reference sequence). There are 14 residues in the CDR3. The CDR3 loop is CATESDGEAGEQYF. In DNA form, the CDR3 reads TGTGCCACCGAATCCGACGGGGAGGCGGGAGAGCAGTACTTC.

This chain connects TRBV19 to TRBJ2-3, with TRBD1 matching over 8 bases. Germline loops: CDR1 LNHDA, CDR2 SQIVND (reference sequence). V lost 3 bases, J lost 3 bases, and 2 bases stayed unmatched. This CDR3 contains 14 residues. The CDR3 DNA is TGTGCCAGTAGTATCGGGACAGGAACAGATACGCAGTATTTT. It specifies CASSIGTGTDTQYF.

The chain couples TRBV10-2 to TRBJ2-7; unclear D gene. The germline V gene has CDR1 WSHSY and CDR2 SAAADI. Trimming shortened V by 4 bases and J by 0 bases, and 7 bases separated the two germline ends. The CDR3 has 13 residues. The CDR3 protein is CASSGGNSYEQYF. DNA for the CDR3: TGCGCCAGCAGTGGAGGCAACTCCTACGAGCAGTACTTC.

The J gene is TRBJ2-1, the V gene TRBV7-2, with D uncertain. This CDR3 has 13 residues. V lost 0 bases to trimming and J lost 6 bases, with 6 bases between them. Per the germline V gene, CDR1 is SGHTA and CDR2 is FQGNSA. Written as DNA, the CDR3 is TGTGCCAGCAGCTTAGCGGTCAGCAATGAGCAGTTCTTC. It specifies CASSLAVSNEQFF.

The gene calls are TRBV7-9 and TRBJ2-3; possibly TRBD2 for D (6 bases). Germline lookup yields CDR1 SEHNR and CDR2 FQNEAQ (reference sequence). The CDR3 sequence is 14 residues long. V was cut by 5 bases and J by 4 bases, with 13 bases left in between. This chain's CDR3 is CASSQGLFADTQYF. CDR3 nucleotide sequence: TGTGCCAGCAGCCAAGGACTATTTGCAGATACGCAGTATTTT.

J is TRBJ2-7 and V is TRBV7-9, with 8 bases aligning to TRBD2. The germline V gene has CDR1 SEHNR and CDR2 FQNEAQ (reference sequence). V dropped 1 base and J dropped 4; count of bases not matched to a gene: 6. The CDR3 contains 15 residues. CDR3 DNA: TGTGCCAGCAGCTTAGTTCTTAGCGGGGAGTACGAGCAGTACTTC. Translating gives CASSLVLSGEYEQYF. Full variable domain (remainder filled in from reference TRBV7-9 and TRBJ2-7): DTGVSQNPRHKITKRGQNVTFRCDPISEHNRLYWYRQTLGQGPEFLTYFQNEAQLEKSRLLSDRFSAERPKGSFSTLEIQRTEQGDSAMYLCASSLVLSGEYEQYFGPGTRLTVT.

Comments on this clone: Other DNA sequences in the same sample also yield this CDR3. The V call is TRBV19, the J call TRBJ1-1, with D hard to call. The germline V and J ends were trimmed by 3 bases and 1 base, with 9 bases remaining between them. This CDR3 region has 14 residues. The germline gives CDR1 LNHDA, CDR2 SQIVND (reference sequence). The CDR3 spells CASSMGWGNTEAFF. The DNA of the CDR3 is TGTGCCAGTAGTATGGGGTGGGGGAACACTGAAGCTTTCTTT.

V and J are TRBV2 and TRBJ1-2, with D possibly being TRBD1 (5 bases). Deletions cut 6 bases from V and 8 bases from J, with 19 bases between. The germline V gene encodes CDR1 SNHLY and CDR2 FYNNEI. The CDR3 is made up of 14 amino acids. Written as DNA, the CDR3 is TGTGCCAGCAGGGGGGGGAGGTATCAGGGAGGCTACACCTTC. This sequence encodes CASRGGRYQGGYTF.

V and J are TRBV6-4 and TRBJ2-2, with TRBD1 matching over 8 bases. Germline-derived CDR1 and CDR2 are MRHNA and SNTAGT. The CDR3 loop spans 13 amino acids. V lost 6 bases, J lost 6 bases, and 3 bases stayed unmatched. The CDR3: CASRQGEAGELFF. DNA of the CDR3: TGTGCCAGCAGACAGGGGGAGGCCGGGGAGCTGTTTTTT.

J is TRBJ2-7 and V is TRBV4-1, with TRBD1 matching 10 bases. Germline lookup yields CDR1 MGHRA and CDR2 YSYEKL. V lost 3 bases and J lost 5; bases outside the gene matches: 7. CDR3 length equals 15 residues. Here the CDR3 DNA reads TGCGCCAGCAGCCACCAAGGACAGGGGGTCCACGAGCAGTACTTC. It codes for CASSHQGQGVHEQYF.